At least ten counts were recorded for the clone carrying this TCR beta chain. The antigen is undetermined. The record originates from a study of T cells in Graves' hyperthyroidism and ophthalmopathy. Study-level results: Separation of ophthalmopathy from stable hyperthyroidism was achieved by a 13 V-J model. Among thyroid clonotypes expanded above 0.001, most also appeared in blood.

The CDR3 is 14 amino acids. With V trimmed by 5 bases and J by 3 bases, 7 bases remained unmatched. Graves' hyperthyroidism showing no ophthalmopathy progression within 18 months was considered stable. Participants, patients aged 18 to 65, had newly diagnosed hyperthyroidism with a duration under 2 months. Amplified TCR beta CDR3 regions came from RNA transcripts. RT-PCR in the first round (using the HTBI primer set) targeted the TCR CDR3. A single record per CDR3 protein comes from TCRdb applying MiXCR to the multiplex PCR reads. The table shows 300,000 to 350,000 distinct CDR3 sequences, with 15% to 20% occurring only once.

The V and J genes are TRBV12-3 or TRBV12-4 and TRBJ2-7, with TRBD1 identical over 7 bases. The clonotype was recovered from a woman in her fifties or sixties with Graves' hyperthyroidism. Sequences were obtained from blood. The CDR3 DNA reads as TGTGCCAGCAGTCCTCGGGGACAGCGCTACGAGCAGTACTTC. The encoded protein is CASSPRGQRYEQYF.